This T cell receptor beta chain was sequenced for a study of blood T cell repertoires in COVID-19. Overall study: Whether acute or convalescent, the COVID-19 samples came from the United States, Italy and Spain. T cells, B-cell-depleted T cells, or PBMCs provided the cDNA or gDNA that served as material.

Clones were read by immunoSEQ multiplex PCR, and TCRdb kept only the in-frame ones, dropping some. The table has 180,000 or so clones, about nine tenths seen once. V was shortened by 6 bases and J by 8 bases, with 8 bases between the two germline ends. The length of the CDR3 is 11 residues. Per germline, CDR1 ENHRY and CDR2 SYGVKD. V gene TRBV10-3 combines with J gene TRBJ1-3; tentative D call: TRBD1 (5 bases). The sample was peripheral blood. This receptor was identified in a man aged 35 to 55 with acute or convalescent COVID-19. The CDR3: CAIRGEDTIYF. CDR3 DNA sequence: TGTGCCATCAGGGGGGAGGACACCATATATTTT.